This section outlines one T cell receptor (beta chain) sequence together with its context. This specimen comes from a study of cytomegalovirus exposure and HLA in healthy donors. V was clipped by 3 bases and J by 0 bases; unmatched bases: 7. Looked up from germline, CDR1 is LGHNA and CDR2 is YNFKEQ. This CDR3 contains 16 residues. In the PCR, 60 Vbeta and 13 Jbeta primers were used. Assay: immunoSEQ multiplex PCR; the TCRdb copy retains only in-frame clones and omits some. The repertoire table contains approximately 150,000 clones. Sequenced: PBMCs. The receptor's source is a woman younger than 35 in good health and CMV-seronegative. This rearrangement joins TRBV4-2 to TRBJ1-2; TRBD1 matches 7 bases. CDR3 loop: CASSQERQGSNYGYTF. The CDR3 DNA reads as TGTGCCAGCAGCCAGGAAAGACAGGGTTCTAACTATGGCTACACCTTC.